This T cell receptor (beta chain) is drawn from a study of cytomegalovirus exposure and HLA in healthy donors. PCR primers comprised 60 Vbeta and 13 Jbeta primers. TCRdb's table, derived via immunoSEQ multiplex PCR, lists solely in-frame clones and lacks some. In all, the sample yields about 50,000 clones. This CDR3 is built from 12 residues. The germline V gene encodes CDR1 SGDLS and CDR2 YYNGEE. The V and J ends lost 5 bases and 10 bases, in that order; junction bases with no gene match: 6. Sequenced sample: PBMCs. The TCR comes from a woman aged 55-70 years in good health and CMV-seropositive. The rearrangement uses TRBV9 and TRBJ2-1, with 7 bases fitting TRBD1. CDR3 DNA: TGTGCCAGCAGACAAGGGGGCTTCGAGCAGTTCTTC. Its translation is CASRQGGFEQFF.